This paragraph covers one T cell receptor (beta chain) sequence. PCR amplification relied on 60 Vbeta primers (plus 13 Jbeta primers). Profiled with immunoSEQ multiplex PCR; TCRdb holds only in-frame clones, not every one. Among about 200,000 clones listed, approximately 79% were seen once. The data were obtained in a study of cytomegalovirus exposure and HLA in healthy donors. CDR3 length equals 13 residues. The V gene's germline CDR1 is GTSNPN and CDR2 SVGIG (reference sequence). After removal of 1 base from V and 7 bases from J, the junction contained 4 bases not matched to a gene. The sequence was collected from a girl under 18 in good health and CMV-seropositive. The V call is TRBV30, the J call TRBJ1-2; 9 bases map to TRBD1. Sequenced: PBMCs. The CDR3 loop is CAWSEGQGGGYTF. The CDR3 nucleotides read TGTGCCTGGAGTGAGGGACAGGGAGGTGGCTACACCTTC.